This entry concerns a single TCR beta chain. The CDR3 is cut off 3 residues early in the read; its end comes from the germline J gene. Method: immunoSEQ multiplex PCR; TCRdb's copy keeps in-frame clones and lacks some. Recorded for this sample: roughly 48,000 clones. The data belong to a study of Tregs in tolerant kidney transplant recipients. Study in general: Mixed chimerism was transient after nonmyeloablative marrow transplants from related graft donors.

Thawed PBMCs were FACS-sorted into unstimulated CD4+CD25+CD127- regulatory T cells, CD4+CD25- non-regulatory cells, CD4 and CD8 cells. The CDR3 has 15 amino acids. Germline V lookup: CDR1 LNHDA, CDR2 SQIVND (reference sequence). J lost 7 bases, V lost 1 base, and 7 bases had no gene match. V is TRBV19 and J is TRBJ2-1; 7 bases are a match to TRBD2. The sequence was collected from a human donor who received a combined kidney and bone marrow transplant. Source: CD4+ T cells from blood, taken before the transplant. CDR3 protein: CASSIVGGSLNEQFF. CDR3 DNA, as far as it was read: TGTGCCAGTAGTATAGTCGGCGGGAGCCTAAATGAG.